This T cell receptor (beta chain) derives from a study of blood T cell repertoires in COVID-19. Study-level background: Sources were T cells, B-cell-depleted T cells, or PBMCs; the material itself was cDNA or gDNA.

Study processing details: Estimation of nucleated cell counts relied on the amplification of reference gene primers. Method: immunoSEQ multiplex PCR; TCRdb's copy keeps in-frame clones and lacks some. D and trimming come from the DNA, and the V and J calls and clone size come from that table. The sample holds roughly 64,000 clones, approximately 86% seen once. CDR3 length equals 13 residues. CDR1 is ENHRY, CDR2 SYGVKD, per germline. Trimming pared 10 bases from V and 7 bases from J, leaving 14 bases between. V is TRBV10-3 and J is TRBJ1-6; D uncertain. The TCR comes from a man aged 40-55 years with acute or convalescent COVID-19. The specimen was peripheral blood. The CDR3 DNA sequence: TGTGCCACCCATCTTCAGACAAATTCACCCCTCCACTTT. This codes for CATHLQTNSPLHF.